Presented here are 30 T cell receptor beta chains from one specimen sequenced in a study of T cells in Graves' hyperthyroidism and ophthalmopathy. Using RNA transcripts as the source, TCR beta CDR3 regions were amplified. With the HTBI primer set, the TCR CDR3 went through a first round of RT-PCR. In TCRdb, the multiplex PCR reads were re-called with MiXCR into one record per CDR3 protein. The data contain about 500,000 distinct CDR3 sequences, approximately 16% of them singletons. The sample comprised blood. These receptors all stem from a woman under 40 with Graves' ophthalmopathy.

This chain joins TRBV7-9 and TRBJ2-5; 8 bases are shared with TRBD1. V trimming: 2 bases; J trimming: 0 bases; junction bases outside the gene matches: 8. The CDR3 is 17 amino acids. CDR1 is SEHNR, CDR2 FQNEAQ, per germline (reference sequence). This chain's CDR3 is CASSLIPGQDNQETQYF. CDR3 sequence (DNA): TGTGCCAGCAGCTTAATACCGGGACAGGATAACCAAGAGACCCAGTACTTC.

Many counts were recorded for this clonotype. The gene calls are TRBV28 and TRBJ2-7, with TRBD1 matching 8 bases. Trimming at V came to 2 bases and at J to 2 bases, leaving 8 bases not matched to a gene. The CDR3 is made up of 16 amino acids. The germline gives CDR1 MDHEN, CDR2 SYDVKM. This CDR3 reads CASSLPLDRVPYEQYF. The CDR3 DNA sequence: TGTGCCAGCAGTTTACCCCTGGACAGGGTACCCTACGAGCAGTACTTC. Looking up the rest from reference TRBV28 and TRBJ2-7 gives the full variable domain: DVKVTQSSRYLVKRTGEKVFLECVQDMDHENMFWYRQDPGLGLRLIYFSYDVKMKEKGDIPEGYSVSREKKERFSLILESASTNQTSMYLCASSLPLDRVPYEQYFGPGTRLTVT.

This clonotype has at least ten counts. The rearrangement links TRBV3-1 to TRBJ1-1; perhaps TRBD1 as D (6 bases). The CDR3 covers 15 residues. V shed 4 bases and J shed 3 bases, with 15 bases lying between them. CDR1 and CDR2 (germline): LGHDT, YNNKEL (reference sequence). CDR3 in amino acids: CASSPLGGQDTEAFF. The CDR3 nucleotides read TGTGCCAGCAGCCCTTTGGGGGGGCAGGACACTGAAGCTTTCTTT.

The chain uses TRBV7-2 and TRBJ2-3; D not resolved. Germline-derived CDR1 and CDR2 are SGHTA and FQGNSA. This CDR3 contains 11 residues. The V gene lost 5 bases and the J gene lost 8 bases, with 8 bases spanning the gap. CDR3 sequence: CASSPGCTQYF. In DNA, the CDR3 is TGTGCCAGCAGCCCCGGGTGTACGCAGTATTTT. The full variable domain, its missing parts supplied by reference TRBV7-2 and TRBJ2-3, is GAGVSQSPSNKVTEKGKDVELRCDPISGHTALYWYRQSLGQGLEFLIYFQGNSAPDKSGLPSDRFSAERTGGSVSTLTIQRTQQEDSAVYLCASSPGCTQYFGPGTRLTVL.

A few counts support this clonotype. V is TRBV20-1 and J is TRBJ2-3; unclear D gene. The ends were cut back, 6 bases at V and 4 bases at J, with 20 bases in the middle. CDR1 is DFQATT, CDR2 SNEGSKA, per germline (reference sequence). The length of the CDR3 is 15 residues. CDR3 loop: CSARKVGYPPDTQYF. CDR3 nucleotides: TGCAGTGCGAGAAAAGTAGGGTACCCCCCAGATACGCAGTATTTT.

V is TRBV10-1 and J is TRBJ1-1, with 9 bases lining up with TRBD1. V gave up 4 bases and J gave up 2 bases; unmatched junction bases: 8. CDR1 is WNHNN, CDR2 SYGVQD, per germline (reference sequence). The CDR3 is 16 amino acids. The CDR3 sequence is CASSARDRDVNTEAFF. The CDR3 DNA is TGCGCCAGCAGTGCCCGGGACAGGGATGTAAACACTGAAGCTTTCTTT.

Concerning this clonotype itself: Here the CDR3 omits its conserved ending phenylalanine or tryptophan, so a read error is the likely source. The rearrangement joins TRBV12-3 or TRBV12-4 to TRBJ2-7, with D possibly being TRBD2 (6 bases). Trimming shortened V by 3 bases and J by 3 bases, and 12 bases separated the two germline ends. The CDR3 is made up of 14 amino acids. The CDR3 sequence: CASSFSVEGYEQYL. In nucleotides, the CDR3 is TGTGCCAGCAGTTTCAGTGTGGAGGGCTACGAGCAGTACCTC.

This chain links TRBV27 with TRBJ1-3; D may be TRBD1 (5 bases). Germline CDR1 is MNHEY and CDR2 is SMNVEV (reference sequence). V was shortened by 4 bases and J by 4 bases, with 17 bases between the two germline ends. The CDR3 contains 16 residues. CDR3 loop: CASSSSIGTAGNTIYF. For the CDR3, the DNA is TGTGCCAGCAGTTCATCAATAGGGACGGCCGGAAACACCATATATTTT.

This clonotype was counted at least ten times. The chain combines TRBV6-2 or TRBV6-3 with TRBJ1-5; a weak D match, TRBD1 (5 bases). The CDR3 spans 13 residues. Germline CDR1 is MNHEY and CDR2 is SVGEGT. V was trimmed by 2 bases and J by 11 bases, leaving 13 bases between them. CDR3 nucleotides: TGTGCCAGCAGTTACGCAGGGTACGGGACCCAGCATTTT. Protein sequence: CASSYAGYGTQHF.

The chain is built from TRBV20-1 and TRBJ1-1; D ambiguous. The CDR3 is made up of 12 amino acids. CDR1 and CDR2 from the germline V gene are DFQATT and SNEGSKA (reference sequence). Trimming cost V 0 bases and J 3 bases, with 5 bases left between them. CDR3 amino acids: CSAREGYTEAFF. The CDR3 nucleotides are TGCAGTGCTAGAGAGGGATACACTGAAGCTTTCTTT.

About this clonotype: The junction does not match germline at one end; this may be a read error. The chain carries TRBV19 and TRBJ1-5; no definite D call. The germline CDR1 and CDR2 sequences are LNHDA and SQIVND (reference sequence). The CDR3 totals 15 residues. CDR3 residues: CASSLEFGFAQPQHF. The CDR3 nucleotides read TGTGCCAGTAGTCTAGAGTTTGGGTTTGCTCAGCCCCAGCATTTT.

The genes are TRBV25-1 and TRBJ2-5; D unclear. The V gene lost 8 bases and the J gene lost 10 bases, with 5 bases spanning the gap. The germline V gene has CDR1 MGHDK and CDR2 SYGVNS. This CDR3 is built from 8 residues. The CDR3 protein is CASRDQYF. Written as DNA, the CDR3 is TGTGCCAGCCGCGACCAGTACTTC.

This clonotype was picked up many times. The V gene is TRBV7-3, the J gene TRBJ2-1, with D possibly TRBD1 on 6 matching bases. V lost 8 bases and J lost 0, with 8 bases in between. This CDR3 region has 13 residues. Germline loops: CDR1 SGHTA, CDR2 FQGTGA. The CDR3 DNA is TGTGCCAGCGCGGACAGCTCCTACAATGAGCAGTTCTTC. It yields the protein CASADSSYNEQFF.

This chain uses TRBV5-6 with TRBJ1-2; tentatively, D is TRBD1 (6 bases). The CDR3 has 16 amino acids. V gave up 4 bases and J gave up 2 bases, with 18 bases separating them. Looked up from germline, CDR1 is SGHDT and CDR2 is YYEEEE. The CDR3 loop reads CASSLTTQGSNYGYTF. The CDR3 DNA reads as TGTGCCAGCAGCCTTACCACCCAGGGGTCCAACTATGGCTACACCTTC.

The V call is TRBV30, the J call TRBJ2-7; possibly TRBD1 for D (6 bases). The V and J ends lost 2 bases and 2 bases respectively, with 10 bases between them. The CDR3 length is 13 residues. From germline, CDR1 is GTSNPN and CDR2 SVGIG (reference sequence). Here the CDR3 reads CAWSTDRAYEQYF. CDR3 nucleotides: TGTGCCTGGAGTACGGACAGAGCCTACGAGCAGTACTTC.

The chain couples TRBV24-1 to TRBJ2-2; 16 nucleotides align to TRBD2. Trimming took 3 bases from V and 4 from J; bases not matched to a gene: 10. Germline loops: CDR1 KGHDR, CDR2 SFDVKD. This CDR3 has 20 amino acids. CDR3 in amino acids: CATSDPVGTSGRAITGELFF. In DNA, the CDR3 is TGTGCCACCAGTGATCCAGTAGGGACTAGCGGGAGGGCCATCACCGGGGAGCTGTTTTTT.

This clonotype was found many times. The V call is TRBV18, the J call TRBJ2-3; D is uncertain. CDR3 length equals 16 residues. V lost 1 base and J lost 0, with 11 bases in between. CDR1 KGHSH and CDR2 LQKENI come from the germline V gene. CDR3 in DNA: TGTGCCAGCTCACCACAACGGTCCTTGAGCACAGATACGCAGTATTTT. Its translation: CASSPQRSLSTDTQYF.

This clonotype occurred a few times. V and J are TRBV6-2 or TRBV6-3 and TRBJ2-3; D may be TRBD1 (5 bases). The CDR3 is 18 residues long. Germline lookup yields CDR1 MNHEY and CDR2 SVGEGT. V was trimmed by 5 bases and J by 2 bases, leaving 23 bases between them. The CDR3 nucleotides are TGTGCCAGCAGTACCCACCCCCTCAGGGCGGCCTCCACAGATACGCAGTATTTT. Its protein product is CASSTHPLRAASTDTQYF.

This clonotype was detected ten times or more. The chain combines TRBV6-2 or TRBV6-3 with TRBJ1-1; weak D call: TRBD1 (6 bases). The length of the CDR3 is 15 residues. Per the germline V gene, CDR1 is MNHEY and CDR2 is SVGEGT. Trimming left V 0 bases short and J 4 bases short, with 12 bases between. The CDR3 loop is CASSYSRGVGTEAFF. The CDR3, as DNA: TGTGCCAGCAGTTACTCGAGGGGGGTTGGCACTGAAGCTTTCTTT.

This clonotype has a count of ten or more. The CDR3 sequence: CASSDREEAFF. CDR3 coding DNA: TGTGCCAGCAGCGACAGGGAAGAAGCTTTCTTT. The gene calls are TRBV5-5 and TRBJ1-1, with 7 nucleotides matching TRBD1. The CDR3 is 11 residues long. With V trimmed by 4 bases and J by 8 bases, 2 bases remained unmatched. Germline V gene sequence: CDR1 SGHKS, CDR2 YYEKEE (reference sequence).

This clonotype was counted at least ten times. The gene calls are TRBV20-1 and TRBJ2-7; 8 positions agree with TRBD2. CDR1 is DFQATT and CDR2 is SNEGSKA in the germline V gene (reference sequence). Trimming removed 6 bases from V and 5 bases from J; junction bases left unmatched: 12. The CDR3 is 14 residues long. The CDR3 region is CSAAPAGARHEQYF. Written as DNA, the CDR3 is TGCAGTGCCGCCCCAGCGGGAGCTAGGCACGAGCAGTACTTC.

There are many counts of this clonotype. The CDR3 reads CATTREGGRDTEAFF. The CDR3 DNA is TGTGCCACCACCAGGGAAGGGGGCAGGGACACTGAAGCTTTCTTT. The chain recombines TRBV15 with TRBJ1-1; 7 bases match TRBD1. The germline V gene encodes CDR1 LNHNV and CDR2 YYDKDF (reference sequence). The CDR3 sequence is 15 residues long. The trim removed 7 bases at V and 3 bases at J, leaving 11 bases unmatched.

The gene calls are TRBV28 and TRBJ2-7, with TRBD1 identical over 12 bases. Looked up from germline, CDR1 is MDHEN and CDR2 is SYDVKM. The CDR3 totals 16 residues. V shed 1 base and J 5 bases; nucleotides not matched to a gene: 6. As DNA, the CDR3 is TGTGCCAGCAGTTTATTCTTGGGACAGGGGGCTCACGAGCAGTACTTC. Translation: CASSLFLGQGAHEQYF.

This chain joins TRBV13 and TRBJ2-1; D gene unclear. CDR3 length: 17 amino acids. Trimming took off 1 base at V and 0 bases at J, with 13 bases between the two ends. CDR1 and CDR2 from the germline V gene are PRHDT and FYEKMQ (reference sequence). CDR3 residues: CASSLVVIPYSYNEQFF. The CDR3 bases are TGTGCCAGCAGCTTAGTAGTAATCCCCTACTCCTACAATGAGCAGTTCTTC.

The V and J genes are TRBV20-1 and TRBJ1-2; a weak D match, TRBD1 (5 bases). This CDR3 has 11 residues. Germline V lookup: CDR1 DFQATT, CDR2 SNEGSKA (reference sequence). Trimming removed 6 bases from V and 5 bases from J, with 10 bases in between. CDR3 loop: CSAPDIYGYTF. For the CDR3, the DNA is TGCAGTGCACCGGACATTTATGGCTACACCTTC.

This clonotype was found many times. This rearrangement joins TRBV2 to TRBJ2-5; 7 bases match TRBD2. The CDR3 sequence is 14 residues long. V lost 4 bases, J lost 5 bases, and 7 bases stayed unmatched. Germline CDR1 and CDR2: SNHLY and FYNNEI. The CDR3 DNA is TGTGCCAGCAGTGGGGAGACTAGCTATGAGACCCAGTACTTC. This codes for CASSGETSYETQYF. The variable domain in full, completed from reference TRBV2 and TRBJ2-5, reads EPEVTQTPSHQVTQMGQEVILRCVPISNHLYFYWYRQILGQKVEFLVSFYNNEISEKSEIFDDQFSVERPDGSNFTLKIRSTKLEDSAMYFCASSGETSYETQYFGPGTRLLVL.

The chain uses TRBV5-5 and TRBJ1-6, with D possibly being TRBD1 (5 bases). In germline, CDR1 is SGHKS, CDR2 YYEKEE (reference sequence). The CDR3 is 14 residues long. V was shortened by 4 bases and J by 5 bases, with 10 bases between the two germline ends. CDR3: CASSRDLHNSPLHF. The CDR3 nucleotides read TGTGCCAGCAGCCGGGACCTACATAATTCACCCCTCCACTTT.

This clonotype appeared a few times. The chain employs TRBV6-5 and TRBJ1-6, with D unclear. The CDR3 is 15 residues long. Germline lookup yields CDR1 MNHEY and CDR2 SVGAGI. Trimming cost V 0 bases and J 2 bases, with 5 bases left between them. The CDR3 region is CASSYSGTYNSPLHF. The CDR3 DNA follows: TGTGCCAGCAGTTACTCAGGGACCTATAATTCACCCCTCCACTTT.

There are many counts of this clonotype. This chain's CDR3 is CSVSEAMNTEAFF. The CDR3 DNA reads TGCAGCGTGAGTGAGGCCATGAACACTGAAGCTTTCTTT. The rearrangement uses TRBV29-1 and TRBJ1-1, with no clear D. Germline CDR1 and CDR2: SQVTM and ANQGSEA. Trimming cost V 6 bases and J 0 bases, with 11 bases left between them. CDR3 length: 13 amino acids.

This clonotype was counted at least ten times. J is TRBJ2-3 and V is TRBV18; D ambiguous. The CDR3 spans 14 residues. Germline CDR1 reads KGHSH; CDR2 reads LQKENI. V was clipped by 1 base and J by 2 bases, with 7 bases between them. DNA of the CDR3: TGTGCCAGCTCACCACGGGTAAACACAGATACGCAGTATTTT. This sequence encodes CASSPRVNTDTQYF.